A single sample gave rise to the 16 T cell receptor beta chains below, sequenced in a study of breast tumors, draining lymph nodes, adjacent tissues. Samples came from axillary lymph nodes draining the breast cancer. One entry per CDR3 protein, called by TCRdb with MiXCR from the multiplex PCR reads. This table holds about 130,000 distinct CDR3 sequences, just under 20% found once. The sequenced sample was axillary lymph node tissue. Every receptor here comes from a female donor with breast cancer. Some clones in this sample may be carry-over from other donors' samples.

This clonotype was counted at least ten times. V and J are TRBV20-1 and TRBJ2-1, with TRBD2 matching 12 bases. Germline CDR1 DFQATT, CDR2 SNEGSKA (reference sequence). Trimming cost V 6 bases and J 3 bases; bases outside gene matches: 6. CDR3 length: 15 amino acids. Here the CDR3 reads CSARTSGELYNEQFF. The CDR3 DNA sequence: TGCAGTGCAAGGACTAGCGGGGAGCTCTACAATGAGCAGTTCTTC.

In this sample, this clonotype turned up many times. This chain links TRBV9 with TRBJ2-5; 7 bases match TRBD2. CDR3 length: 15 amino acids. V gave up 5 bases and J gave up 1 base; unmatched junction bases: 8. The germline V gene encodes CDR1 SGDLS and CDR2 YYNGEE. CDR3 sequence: CASSPTGGSQETQYF. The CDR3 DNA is TGTGCCAGCAGTCCTACCGGGGGGTCCCAAGAGACCCAGTACTTC.

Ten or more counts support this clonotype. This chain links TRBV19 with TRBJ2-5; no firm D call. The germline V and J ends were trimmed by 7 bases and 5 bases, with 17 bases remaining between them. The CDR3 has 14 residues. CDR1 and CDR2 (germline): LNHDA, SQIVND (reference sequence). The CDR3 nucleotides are TGTGCCAGTACCGGTGGCTCGTCCCGCGAGACCCAGTACTTC. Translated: CASTGGSSRETQYF.

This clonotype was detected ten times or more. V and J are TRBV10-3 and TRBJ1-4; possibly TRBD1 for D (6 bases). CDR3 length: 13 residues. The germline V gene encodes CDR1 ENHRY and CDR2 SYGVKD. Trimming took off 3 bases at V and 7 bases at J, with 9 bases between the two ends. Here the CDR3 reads CAISDRGSEKLFF. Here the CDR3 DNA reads TGTGCCATCAGTGACAGGGGAAGTGAAAAACTGTTTTTT.

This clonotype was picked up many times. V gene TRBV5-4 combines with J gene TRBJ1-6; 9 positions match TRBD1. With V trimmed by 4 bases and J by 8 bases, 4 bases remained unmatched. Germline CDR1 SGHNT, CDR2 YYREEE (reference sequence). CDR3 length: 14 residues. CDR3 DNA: TGTGCCAGCAGCCCTAGACAGGGGGATTCACCCCTCCACTTT. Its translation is CASSPRQGDSPLHF.

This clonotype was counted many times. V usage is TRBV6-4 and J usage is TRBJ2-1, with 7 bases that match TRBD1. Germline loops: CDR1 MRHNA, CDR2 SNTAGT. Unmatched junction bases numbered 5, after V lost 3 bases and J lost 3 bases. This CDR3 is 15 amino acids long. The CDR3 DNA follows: TGTGCCAGCAGTGAGGGGGCAGGGGGCTACAATGAGCAGTTCTTC. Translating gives CASSEGAGGYNEQFF.

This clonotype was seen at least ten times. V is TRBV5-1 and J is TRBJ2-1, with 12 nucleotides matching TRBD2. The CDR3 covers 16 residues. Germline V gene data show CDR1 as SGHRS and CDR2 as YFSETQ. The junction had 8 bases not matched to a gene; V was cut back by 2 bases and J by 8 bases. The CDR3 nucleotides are TGCGCCAGCAGCTTTCTAGCGGGAGGGGGATATGATGAGCAGTTCTTC. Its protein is CASSFLAGGGYDEQFF.

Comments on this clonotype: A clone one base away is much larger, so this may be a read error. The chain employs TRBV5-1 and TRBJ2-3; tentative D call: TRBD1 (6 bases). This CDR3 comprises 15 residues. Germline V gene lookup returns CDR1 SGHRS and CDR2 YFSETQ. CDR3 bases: TGCGCCAGCAGTCGGGACAAGGGTCCTTCAGATGCGCAGTATTTT. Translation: CASSRDKGPSDAQYF.

CDR3 sequence: CSARDISSYNEQFF. DNA for the CDR3: TGCAGTGCTAGAGATATAAGCTCCTACAATGAGCAGTTCTTC. V is TRBV20-1 and J is TRBJ2-1, with D uncertain. Deletions cut 0 bases from V and 0 bases from J, with 6 bases between. In germline, CDR1 is DFQATT, CDR2 SNEGSKA (reference sequence). This CDR3 comprises 14 residues.

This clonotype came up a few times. As DNA, the CDR3 is TGCGCCAGCAGAGTGATCCCGGGACTAGCGGGGGCAGATACGCAGTATTTT. It encodes CASRVIPGLAGADTQYF. The chain links TRBV5-1 to TRBJ2-3, with 14 bases aligning to TRBD2. Trimming cost V 5 bases and J 4 bases; bases outside gene matches: 9. Per the germline V gene, CDR1 is SGHRS and CDR2 is YFSETQ. This CDR3 comprises 17 residues.

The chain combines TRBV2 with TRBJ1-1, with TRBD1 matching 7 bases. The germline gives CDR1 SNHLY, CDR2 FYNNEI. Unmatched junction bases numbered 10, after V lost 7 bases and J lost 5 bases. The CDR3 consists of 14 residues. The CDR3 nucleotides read TGTGCCAGCACCGAACAGGGGATGCGGACTGAAGCTTTCTTT. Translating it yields CASTEQGMRTEAFF.

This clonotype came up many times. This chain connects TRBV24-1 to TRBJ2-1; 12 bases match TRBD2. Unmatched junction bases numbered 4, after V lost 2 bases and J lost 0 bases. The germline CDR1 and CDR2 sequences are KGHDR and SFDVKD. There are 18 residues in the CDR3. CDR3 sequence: CATSDSTSGGSSYNEQFF. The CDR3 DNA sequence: TGTGCCACCAGTGATTCGACTAGCGGGGGAAGCTCCTACAATGAGCAGTTCTTC.

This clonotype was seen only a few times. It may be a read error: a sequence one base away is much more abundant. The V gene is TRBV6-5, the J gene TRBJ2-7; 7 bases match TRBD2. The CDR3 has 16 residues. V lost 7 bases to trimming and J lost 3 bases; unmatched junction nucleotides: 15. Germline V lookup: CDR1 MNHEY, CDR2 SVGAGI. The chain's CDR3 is CASTAPWGEGVYEQYF. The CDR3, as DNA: TGTGCCAGCACCGCCCCGTGGGGGGAGGGCGTCTACGAGCAGTACTTC.

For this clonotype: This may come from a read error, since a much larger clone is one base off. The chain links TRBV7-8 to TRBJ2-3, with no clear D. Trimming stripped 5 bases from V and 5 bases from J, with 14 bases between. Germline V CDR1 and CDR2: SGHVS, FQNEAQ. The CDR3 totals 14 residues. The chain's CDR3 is CASSTPNRRDTQYF. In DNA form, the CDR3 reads TGTGCCAGCAGCACCCCCAACCGACGAGATACGCAGTATTTT.

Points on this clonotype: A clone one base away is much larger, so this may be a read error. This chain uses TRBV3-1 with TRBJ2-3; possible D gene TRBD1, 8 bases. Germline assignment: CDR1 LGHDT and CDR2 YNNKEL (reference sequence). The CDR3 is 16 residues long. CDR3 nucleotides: TGTGCCAGCAGCCAAGAACAGGGGGGGGGAACAGATACGCGGTATTTT. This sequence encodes CASSQEQGGGTDTRYF.

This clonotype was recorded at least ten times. DNA for the CDR3: TGTGCCAGCAGAGAGGGACTAGCGGGAATCTACAATGAGCAGTTCTTC. It yields the protein CASREGLAGIYNEQFF. J is TRBJ2-1 and V is TRBV6-5; 13 bases line up with TRBD2. CDR1 MNHEY and CDR2 SVGAGI come from the germline V gene. Trimming took 6 bases from V and 3 from J; bases not matched to a gene: 5. This CDR3 is 16 amino acids long.